This entry features one TCR beta chain sequence. Its antigen remains unidentified. Using immunoSEQ multiplex PCR, the repertoire was profiled, and TCRdb retains in-frame clones only, with some absent. The sample consists of roughly 97,000 clones, roughly 74% of them appearing once. This CDR3 is 15 amino acids long. Trimming stripped 6 bases from V and 4 bases from J, with 17 bases between. Germline assignment: CDR1 SNHLY and CDR2 FYNNEI. The sample belongs to a study of radiotherapy plus CTLA-4 blockade in lung cancer. Study-level points and caveats: Expansion in blood of tumor-derived TCR clones was seen after radiotherapy plus ipilimumab.

The chain couples TRBV2 to TRBJ2-3, with D perhaps matching TRBD2 (6 bases). This clonotype originated in a human donor with non-small cell lung cancer who had a partial response to radiotherapy plus ipilimumab. Some clones in this sample may be carry-over from other donors' samples. The specimen was peripheral blood, collected from a patient treated with radiotherapy plus ipilimumab. CDR3 in amino acids: CASSWSSGLPDTQYF. DNA for the CDR3: TGTGCCAGCAGCTGGTCGAGCGGGCTGCCAGATACGCAGTATTTT. The whole variable domain, filled in from reference TRBV2 and TRBJ2-3, reads EPEVTQTPSHQVTQMGQEVILRCVPISNHLYFYWYRQILGQKVEFLVSFYNNEISEKSEIFDDQFSVERPDGSNFTLKIRSTKLEDSAMYFCASSWSSGLPDTQYFGPGTRLTVL.